This TCR beta chain came from a study of T cell responses to AZD1222 COVID-19 vaccine. Profiling relied on immunoSEQ multiplex PCR, and the TCRdb table lists in-frame clones only, not all of them. The data contain roughly 150,000 clones, less than 95% of them singletons. This CDR3 region has 15 residues. Germline lookup yields CDR1 MNHEY and CDR2 SVGAGI. The trim removed 5 bases at V and 7 bases at J, leaving 10 bases unmatched. This sequence was found in an adult who received the AZD1222 COVID-19 vaccine. The J gene is TRBJ2-2, the V gene TRBV6-5; TRBD2 aligns across 7 bases. Specimen: peripheral blood, collected 28 days after the second AZD1222 dose. The chain's CDR3 is CASSPAGVFYGELFF. DNA for the CDR3: TGTGCCAGCAGTCCCGCGGGGGTGTTCTACGGGGAGCTGTTTTTT.